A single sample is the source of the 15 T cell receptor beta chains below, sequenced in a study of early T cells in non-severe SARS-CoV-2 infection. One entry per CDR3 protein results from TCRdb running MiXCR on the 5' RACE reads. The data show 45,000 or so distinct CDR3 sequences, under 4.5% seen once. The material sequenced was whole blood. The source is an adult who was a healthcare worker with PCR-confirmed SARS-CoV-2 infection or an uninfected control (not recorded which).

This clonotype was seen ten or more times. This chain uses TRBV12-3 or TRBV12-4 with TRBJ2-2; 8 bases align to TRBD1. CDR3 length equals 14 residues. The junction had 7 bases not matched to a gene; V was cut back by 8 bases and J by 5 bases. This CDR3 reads CASSGGIRTGELFF. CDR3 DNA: TGTGCCAGCTCAGGGGGCATAAGAACCGGGGAGCTGTTTTTT.

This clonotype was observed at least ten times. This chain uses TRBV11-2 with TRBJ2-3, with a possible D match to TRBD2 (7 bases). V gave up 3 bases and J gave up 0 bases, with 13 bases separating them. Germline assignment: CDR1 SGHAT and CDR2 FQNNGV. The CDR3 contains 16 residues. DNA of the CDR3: TGTGCCAGCAGCTTGCGGGGGCCCCCTAGCACAGATACGCAGTATTTT. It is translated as CASSLRGPPSTDTQYF.

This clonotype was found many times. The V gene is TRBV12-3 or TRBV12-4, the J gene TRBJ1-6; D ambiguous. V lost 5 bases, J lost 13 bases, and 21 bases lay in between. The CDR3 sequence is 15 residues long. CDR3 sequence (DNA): TGTGCCAGCAGTGGATCAGCCTCGTGGGCTGCGCCCCTCCACTTT. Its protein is CASSGSASWAAPLHF.

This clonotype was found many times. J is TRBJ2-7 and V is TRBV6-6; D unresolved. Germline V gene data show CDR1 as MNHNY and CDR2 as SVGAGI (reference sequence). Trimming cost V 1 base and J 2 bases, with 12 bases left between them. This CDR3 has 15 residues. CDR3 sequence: CASSYFKDGPYEQYF. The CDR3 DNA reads TGTGCCAGCAGTTACTTTAAGGACGGACCCTACGAGCAGTACTTC.

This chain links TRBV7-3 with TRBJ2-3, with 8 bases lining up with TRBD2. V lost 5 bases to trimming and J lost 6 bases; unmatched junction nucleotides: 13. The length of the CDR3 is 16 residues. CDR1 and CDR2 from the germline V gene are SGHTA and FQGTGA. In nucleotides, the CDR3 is TGTGCCAGCAGCAAAAGCGGGAGTTTGGGAGGGGATACGCAGTATTTT. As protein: CASSKSGSLGGDTQYF.

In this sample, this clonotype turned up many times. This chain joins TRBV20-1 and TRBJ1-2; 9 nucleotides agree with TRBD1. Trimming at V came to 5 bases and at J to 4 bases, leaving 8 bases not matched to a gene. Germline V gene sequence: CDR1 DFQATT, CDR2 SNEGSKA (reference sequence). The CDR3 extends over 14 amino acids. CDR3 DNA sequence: TGCAGTGCTCGTACGGGACAGGGAACCTATGGCTACACCTTC. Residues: CSARTGQGTYGYTF.

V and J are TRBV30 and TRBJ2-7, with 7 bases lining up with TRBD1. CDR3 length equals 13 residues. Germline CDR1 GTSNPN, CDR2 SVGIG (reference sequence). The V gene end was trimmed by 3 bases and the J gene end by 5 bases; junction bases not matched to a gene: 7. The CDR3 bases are TGTGCCTGGAGCCAGGGACAGAAGGACGAGCAGTACTTC. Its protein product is CAWSQGQKDEQYF. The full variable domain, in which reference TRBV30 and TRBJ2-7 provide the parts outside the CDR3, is SQTIHQWPATLVQPVGSPLSLECTVEGTSNPNLYWYRQAAGRGLQLLFYSVGIGQISSEVPQNLSASRPQDRQFILSSKKLLLSDSGFYLCAWSQGQKDEQYFGPGTRLTVT.

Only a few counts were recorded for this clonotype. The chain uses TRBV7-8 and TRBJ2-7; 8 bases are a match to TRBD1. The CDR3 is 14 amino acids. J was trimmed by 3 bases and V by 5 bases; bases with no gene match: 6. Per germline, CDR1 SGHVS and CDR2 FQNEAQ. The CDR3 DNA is TGTGCCAGCAGCCCCGGGACAGGTCGCTACGAGCAGTACTTC. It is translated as CASSPGTGRYEQYF.

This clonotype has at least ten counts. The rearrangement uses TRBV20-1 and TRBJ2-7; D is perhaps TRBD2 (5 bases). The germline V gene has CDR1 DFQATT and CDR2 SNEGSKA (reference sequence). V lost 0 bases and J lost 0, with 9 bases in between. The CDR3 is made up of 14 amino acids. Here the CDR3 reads CSAREVANSYEQYF. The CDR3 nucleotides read TGCAGTGCTAGAGAGGTAGCGAACTCCTACGAGCAGTACTTC.

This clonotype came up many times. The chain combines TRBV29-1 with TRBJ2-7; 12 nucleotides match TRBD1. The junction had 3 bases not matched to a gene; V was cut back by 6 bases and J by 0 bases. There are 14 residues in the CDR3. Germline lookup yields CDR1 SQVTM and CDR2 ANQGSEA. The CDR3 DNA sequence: TGCAGCGTCGGGGGACAGGGGGCCTCCTACGAGCAGTACTTC. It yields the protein CSVGGQGASYEQYF.

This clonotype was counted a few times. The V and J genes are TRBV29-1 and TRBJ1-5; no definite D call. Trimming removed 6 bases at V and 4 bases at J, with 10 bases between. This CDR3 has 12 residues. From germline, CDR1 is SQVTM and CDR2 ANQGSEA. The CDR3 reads CSVASGNQPQHF. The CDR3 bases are TGCAGCGTAGCCAGCGGGAATCAGCCCCAGCATTTT.

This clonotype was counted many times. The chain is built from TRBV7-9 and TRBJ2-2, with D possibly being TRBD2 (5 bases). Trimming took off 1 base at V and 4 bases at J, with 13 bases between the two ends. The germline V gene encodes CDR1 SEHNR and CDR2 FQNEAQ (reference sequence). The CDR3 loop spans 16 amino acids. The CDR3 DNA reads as TGTGCCAGCAGCTTAGGGGGAGCGGAAAGCACCGGGGAGCTGTTTTTT. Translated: CASSLGGAESTGELFF.

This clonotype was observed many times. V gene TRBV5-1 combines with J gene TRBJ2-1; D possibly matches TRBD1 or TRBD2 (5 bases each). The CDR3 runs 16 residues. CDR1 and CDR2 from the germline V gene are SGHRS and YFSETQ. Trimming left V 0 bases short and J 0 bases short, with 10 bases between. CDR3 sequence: CASSLEGTYSYNEQFF. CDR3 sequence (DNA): TGCGCCAGCAGCTTGGAAGGGACCTACTCCTACAATGAGCAGTTCTTC.

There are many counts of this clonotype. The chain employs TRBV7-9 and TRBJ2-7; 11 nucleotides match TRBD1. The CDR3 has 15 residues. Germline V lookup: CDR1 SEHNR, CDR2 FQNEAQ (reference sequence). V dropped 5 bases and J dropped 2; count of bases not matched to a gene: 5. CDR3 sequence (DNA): TGTGCCAGCAGCGACGGGACAGGGGGGACCTACGAGCAGTACTTC. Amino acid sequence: CASSDGTGGTYEQYF.

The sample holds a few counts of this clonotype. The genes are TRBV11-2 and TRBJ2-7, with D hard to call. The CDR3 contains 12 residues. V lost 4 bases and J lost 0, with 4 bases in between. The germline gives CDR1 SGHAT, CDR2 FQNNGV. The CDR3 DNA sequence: TGTGCCAGCAGCTCCCCCTCCTACGAGCAGTACTTC. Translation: CASSSPSYEQYF.